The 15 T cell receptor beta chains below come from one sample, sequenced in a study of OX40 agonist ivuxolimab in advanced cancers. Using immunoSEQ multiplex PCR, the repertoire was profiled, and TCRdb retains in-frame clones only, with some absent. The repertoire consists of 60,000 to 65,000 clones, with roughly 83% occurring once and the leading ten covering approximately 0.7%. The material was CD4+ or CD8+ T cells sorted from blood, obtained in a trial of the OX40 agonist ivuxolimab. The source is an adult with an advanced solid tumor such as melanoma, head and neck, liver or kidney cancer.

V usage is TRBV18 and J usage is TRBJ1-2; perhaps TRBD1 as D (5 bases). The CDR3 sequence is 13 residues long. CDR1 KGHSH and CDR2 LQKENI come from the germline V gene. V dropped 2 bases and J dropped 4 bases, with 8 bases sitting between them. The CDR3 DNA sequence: TGTGCCAGCTCACCAGACGGGGCCTATGGCTACACCTTC. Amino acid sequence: CASSPDGAYGYTF.

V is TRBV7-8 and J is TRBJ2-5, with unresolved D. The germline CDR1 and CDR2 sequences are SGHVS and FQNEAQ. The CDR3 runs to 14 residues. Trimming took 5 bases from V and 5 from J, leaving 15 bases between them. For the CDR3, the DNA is TGTGCCAGCAGCCCGAGCGCCCGATCGGAGACCCAGTACTTC. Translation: CASSPSARSETQYF.

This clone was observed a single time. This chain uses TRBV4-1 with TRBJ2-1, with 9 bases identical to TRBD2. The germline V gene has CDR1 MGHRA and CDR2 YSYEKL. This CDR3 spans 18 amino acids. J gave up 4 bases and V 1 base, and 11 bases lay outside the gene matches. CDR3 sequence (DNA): TGCGCCAGCAGCCAAGCTTCCTTGGCGGGGGGGCCGTACAATGAGCAGTTCTTC. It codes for CASSQASLAGGPYNEQFF.

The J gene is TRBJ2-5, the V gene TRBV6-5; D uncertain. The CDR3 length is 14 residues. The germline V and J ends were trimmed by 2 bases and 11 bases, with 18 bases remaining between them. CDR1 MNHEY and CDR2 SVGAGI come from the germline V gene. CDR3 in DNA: TGTGCCAGCAGTTACACTTCTACCAACGGAGAGCAGTACTTC. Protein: CASSYTSTNGEQYF.

Here the CDR3 reads CASSPDSSGNTIYF. The CDR3 nucleotides are TGTGCCAGCTCACCCGACAGCTCTGGAAACACCATATATTTT. The chain employs TRBV18 and TRBJ1-3; possible D gene TRBD1, 5 bases. The CDR3 covers 14 residues. V was cut by 3 bases and J by 0 bases, with 6 bases left in between. CDR1 and CDR2 from the germline V gene are KGHSH and LQKENI.

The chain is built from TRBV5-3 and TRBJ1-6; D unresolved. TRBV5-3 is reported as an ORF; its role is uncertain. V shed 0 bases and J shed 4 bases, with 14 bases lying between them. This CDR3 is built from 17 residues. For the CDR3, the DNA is TGTGCCAGAAGCTTGGTTACGTATTTCGTTTATAATTCACCCCTCCACTTT. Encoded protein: CARSLVTYFVYNSPLHF.

CDR3 sequence (DNA): TGTGCCAGCAGTCGCAAACAGGGTTGGGCCTACAATGAGCAGTTCTTC. Translating it yields CASSRKQGWAYNEQFF. The rearrangement links TRBV28 to TRBJ2-1; TRBD1 might be the D (6 bases). The CDR3 has 16 residues. In germline, CDR1 is MDHEN, CDR2 SYDVKM. Trimming took off 5 bases at V and 2 bases at J, with 16 bases between the two ends.

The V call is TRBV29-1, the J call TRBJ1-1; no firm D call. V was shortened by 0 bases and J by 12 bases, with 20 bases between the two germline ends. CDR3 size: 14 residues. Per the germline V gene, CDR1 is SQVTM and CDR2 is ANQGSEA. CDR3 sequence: CSVEDGGEGWKTFF. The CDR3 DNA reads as TGCAGCGTTGAAGATGGCGGCGAGGGCTGGAAAACTTTCTTT.

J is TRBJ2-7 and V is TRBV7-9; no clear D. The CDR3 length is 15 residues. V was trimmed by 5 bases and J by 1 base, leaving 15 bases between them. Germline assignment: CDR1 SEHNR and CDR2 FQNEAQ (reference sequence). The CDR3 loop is CASSLENSISYEQYF. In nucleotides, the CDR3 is TGTGCCAGCAGCCTCGAAAACTCTATTTCCTACGAGCAGTACTTC.

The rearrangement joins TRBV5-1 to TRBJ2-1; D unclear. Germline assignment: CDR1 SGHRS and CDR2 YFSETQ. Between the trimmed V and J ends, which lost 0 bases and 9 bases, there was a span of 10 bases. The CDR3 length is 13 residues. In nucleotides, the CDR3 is TGCGCCAGCAGCTTGGGGGTAGACGGTGAGCAGTTCTTC. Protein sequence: CASSLGVDGEQFF.

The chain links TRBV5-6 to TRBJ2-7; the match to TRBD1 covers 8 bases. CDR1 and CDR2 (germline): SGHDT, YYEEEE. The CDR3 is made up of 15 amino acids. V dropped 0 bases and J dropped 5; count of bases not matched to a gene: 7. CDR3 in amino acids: CASSLAWGTGNEQYF. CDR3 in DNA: TGTGCCAGCAGCTTGGCGTGGGGGACAGGTAACGAGCAGTACTTC.

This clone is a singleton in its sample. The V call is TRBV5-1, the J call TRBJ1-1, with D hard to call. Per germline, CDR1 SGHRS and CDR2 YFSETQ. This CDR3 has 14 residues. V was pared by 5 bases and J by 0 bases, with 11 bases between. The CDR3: CASSFDVLNTEAFF. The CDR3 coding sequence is TGCGCCAGCAGTTTCGATGTCCTGAACACTGAAGCTTTCTTT.

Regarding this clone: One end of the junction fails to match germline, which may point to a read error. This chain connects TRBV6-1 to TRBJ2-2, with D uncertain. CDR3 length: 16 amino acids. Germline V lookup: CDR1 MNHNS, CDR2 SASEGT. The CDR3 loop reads CASSEFGRLNSGELFF. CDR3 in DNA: TGTGCCAGCAGTGAATTTGGCAGGTTAAACAGCGGGGAGCTGTTTTTT.

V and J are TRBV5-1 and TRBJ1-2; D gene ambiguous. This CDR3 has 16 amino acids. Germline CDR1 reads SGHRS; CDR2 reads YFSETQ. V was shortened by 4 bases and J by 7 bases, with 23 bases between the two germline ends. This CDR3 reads CASSLAAGSVLSGYTF. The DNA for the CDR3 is TGCGCCAGCAGCCTGGCGGCAGGTTCGGTACTAAGTGGCTACACCTTC.

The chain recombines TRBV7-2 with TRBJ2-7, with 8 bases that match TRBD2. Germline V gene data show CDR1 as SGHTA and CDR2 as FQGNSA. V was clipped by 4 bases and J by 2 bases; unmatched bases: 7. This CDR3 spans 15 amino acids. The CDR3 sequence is CASSSYSGATYEQYF. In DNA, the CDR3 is TGTGCCAGCAGCTCATATAGCGGGGCAACCTACGAGCAGTACTTC. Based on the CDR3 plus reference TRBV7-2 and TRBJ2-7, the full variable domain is GAGVSQSPSNKVTEKGKDVELRCDPISGHTALYWYRQSLGQGLEFLIYFQGNSAPDKSGLPSDRFSAERTGGSVSTLTIQRTQQEDSAVYLCASSSYSGATYEQYFGPGTRLTVT.